Listed here is a single TCR beta chain. Each participant's cohort was designated according to participant-reported clinical history. This table comes from immunoSEQ multiplex PCR, and its TCRdb copy is limited to in-frame clones, with some not included. The table has 300,000 to 450,000 clones, approximately 89% seen once. The data originate from a study of blood T cell repertoires in COVID-19. Study summary: Recovered Cohort 3 donors showed two negative PCRs, clearance, or symptom resolution. Specimens from acute and convalescent COVID-19 originated in the United States, Italy and Spain.

V lost 0 bases to trimming and J lost 6 bases, with 8 bases between them. Per the germline V gene, CDR1 is SGHDN and CDR2 is FVKESK. The CDR3 has 13 residues. This chain uses TRBV14 with TRBJ1-2, with unresolved D. The material sequenced was PBMCs or T cells enriched from blood (not recorded which). This clonotype was sampled from a man aged 35-49 years in a cohort exposed to, infected with or recovered from COVID-19 (not recorded which). The CDR3 spells CASSQERRDGYTF. CDR3 sequence (DNA): TGTGCCAGCAGCCAAGAGCGGAGGGATGGCTACACCTTC.